This T cell receptor (beta chain) was retrieved from a study of cytomegalovirus exposure and HLA in healthy donors. The CDR3 loop spans 12 amino acids. The germline V gene has CDR1 MNHEY and CDR2 SVGAGI. The V end lost 6 bases, the J end lost 4 bases, and 9 bases lay between the germline ends. This clone came up once. Its target is unknown. Study findings and constraints: The Asian-associated ancestry cluster reportedly had fewer N-insertions than the approximately 700-donor mean in a later analysis. Common viral pathogens seemed to be connected with several of the most significant clusters, according to a later analysis. Analysis was carried out at a later point, and it linked a missense DCLRE1C variant to TCR beta V- and J-gene trimming.

PCR employed 60 Vbeta and 13 Jbeta primers. Method: immunoSEQ multiplex PCR; TCRdb's copy keeps in-frame clones and lacks some. The sample has approximately 120,000 clones; about 80% are singletons. Sequences were obtained from PBMCs. This TCR was sampled from a man in his forties or fifties in good health and CMV-seronegative. The V call is TRBV6-5, the J call TRBJ2-5; D not certain. The CDR3 spells CASSSLGETQYF. In DNA, the CDR3 is TGTGCCAGCAGCTCCCTAGGAGAGACCCAGTACTTC.